The 26 T cell receptor beta chains given below trace back to one sample, sequenced in a study of shared clonotypes between healthy human individuals. Produced via immunoSEQ multiplex PCR; TCRdb's table is partial and in-frame only. The table records almost 750,000 clones, around 77% of them present only once. Input material: memory CD4+ T cells sorted from blood. Subset indicated: CD45RA-negative fraction. The receptors here all came from a woman in her 30s in good health.

The chain is built from TRBV28 and TRBJ2-6; 8 bases are a match to TRBD1. Germline V gives CDR1 MDHEN, CDR2 SYDVKM. V shed 5 bases and J 4 bases; nucleotides not matched to a gene: 4. This CDR3 has 15 residues. The CDR3 coding sequence is TGTGCCAGCAGTCTCAGGGGGCTAGGGGCCAACGTCCTGACTTTC. Translated: CASSLRGLGANVLTF.

This chain uses TRBV2 with TRBJ2-7; D gene uncertain. The CDR3 consists of 12 residues. The ends were cut back, 2 bases at V and 4 bases at J, with 6 bases in the middle. In germline, CDR1 is SNHLY, CDR2 FYNNEI. The CDR3 region has the DNA TGTGCCAGCAGTGAACAGACATACGAGCAGTACTTC. It specifies CASSEQTYEQYF.

The V gene is TRBV27, the J gene TRBJ1-2; D remains ambiguous. Germline V gives CDR1 MNHEY, CDR2 SMNVEV (reference sequence). Trimming took off 2 bases at V and 4 bases at J, with 8 bases between the two ends. The CDR3 runs to 13 residues. The CDR3 nucleotides are TGTGCCAGCAGTTTAAACCCGGGCTATGGCTACACCTTC. Residues: CASSLNPGYGYTF.

This chain joins TRBV7-2 and TRBJ2-6; D is possibly TRBD1 (5 bases). The CDR3 has 18 amino acids. Germline values: CDR1 SGHTA, CDR2 FQGNSA. The ends were cut back, 1 base at V and 0 bases at J, with 13 bases in the middle. CDR3 sequence: CASSLVGRVNSGANVLTF. The DNA for the CDR3 is TGTGCCAGCAGCTTAGTGGGGCGAGTGAACTCTGGGGCCAACGTCCTGACTTTC.

Regarding this clone: This sample also contains other DNA sequences that code for the same CDR3. The chain couples TRBV7-2 to TRBJ2-5; no clear D gene. The CDR3 length is 13 residues. Germline CDR1 reads SGHTA; CDR2 reads FQGNSA. The V and J ends lost 4 bases and 1 base respectively, with 7 bases between them. CDR3 region: CASSSRVQETQYF. The CDR3 coding sequence is TGTGCCAGCAGCTCCCGAGTCCAAGAGACCCAGTACTTC.

The sample holds a few counts of this clone. The gene calls are TRBV19 and TRBJ1-5, with D hard to call. Trimming removed 3 bases from V and 7 bases from J, with 10 bases in between. The CDR3 has 13 amino acids. Per germline, CDR1 LNHDA and CDR2 SQIVND (reference sequence). The CDR3 region has the DNA TGTGCCAGTAGTATTTCTGGTGTACAGCCCCAGCATTTT. Its translation is CASSISGVQPQHF.

The chain has TRBV18 and TRBJ2-7, with 7 bases fitting TRBD1. Germline V gene lookup returns CDR1 KGHSH and CDR2 LQKENI. Trimming removed 6 bases from V and 3 bases from J; junction bases left unmatched: 11. This CDR3 comprises 15 residues. The CDR3 reads CASSQGTAAFYEQYF. In nucleotides, the CDR3 is TGTGCCAGCTCTCAGGGGACAGCGGCCTTCTACGAGCAGTACTTC.

The chain links TRBV5-6 to TRBJ2-1; 8 nucleotides agree with TRBD1. Germline CDR1 reads SGHDT; CDR2 reads YYEEEE. The V gene end was trimmed by 6 bases and the J gene end by 8 bases; junction bases not matched to a gene: 19. The CDR3 sequence is 17 residues long. CDR3 coding DNA: TGTGCCAGCATGGCCTTCCCGGGACAGGCAAAAAGGGATGAGCAGTTCTTC. Translation gives CASMAFPGQAKRDEQFF.

In regard to this clone: The same CDR3 also results from other DNA sequences found in this sample. The CDR3 nucleotides are TGCGCCAGCAGCTTGTCTACTAGCTCCTACAATGAGCAGTTCTTC. It specifies CASSLSTSSYNEQFF. The genes are TRBV5-1 and TRBJ2-1; D is possibly TRBD2 (5 bases). This CDR3 has 15 amino acids. Trimming shortened V by 1 base and J by 0 bases, and 8 bases separated the two germline ends. Germline values: CDR1 SGHRS, CDR2 YFSETQ. The full variable domain, rest sourced from reference TRBV5-1 and TRBJ2-1, is KAGVTQTPRYLIKTRGQQVTLSCSPISGHRSVSWYQQTPGQGLQFLFEYFSETQRNKGNFPGRFSGRQFSNSRSEMNVSTLELGDSALYLCASSLSTSSYNEQFFGPGTRLTVL.

With regard to this clone: This sample includes further DNA sequences coding for the same CDR3. V gene TRBV19 combines with J gene TRBJ2-1, with D possibly being TRBD2 (7 bases). The V end was cut by 1 base, the J end by 0 bases, with 13 bases between. CDR1 and CDR2 from the germline V gene are LNHDA and SQIVND (reference sequence). This CDR3 spans 17 amino acids. The CDR3 here is CASSIGGGGSSYNEQFF. CDR3 sequence (DNA): TGTGCCAGTAGTATAGGGGGAGGGGGTAGCTCCTACAATGAGCAGTTCTTC.

The rearrangement uses TRBV19 and TRBJ2-7; the match to TRBD2 covers 7 bases. Germline V lookup: CDR1 LNHDA, CDR2 SQIVND (reference sequence). With V trimmed by 9 bases and J by 0 bases, 5 bases remained unmatched. The CDR3 length is 13 residues. This CDR3 reads CASQRDPSYEQYF. The CDR3 DNA follows: TGTGCCAGCCAGCGGGACCCCTCCTACGAGCAGTACTTC.

This sequence joins TRBV19 and TRBJ2-1; weak D call: TRBD1 (6 bases). V was shortened by 5 bases and J by 9 bases, with 11 bases between the two germline ends. Germline-derived CDR1 and CDR2 are LNHDA and SQIVND (reference sequence). This CDR3 comprises 12 residues. CDR3 amino acids: CASSHQGSEQFF. The CDR3 nucleotides read TGTGCCAGTAGTCACCAGGGGTCTGAGCAGTTCTTC.

This clone was seen ten or more times. The chain carries TRBV7-9 and TRBJ1-5; D not resolved. The germline V gene encodes CDR1 SEHNR and CDR2 FQNEAQ (reference sequence). Trimming pared 2 bases from V and 4 bases from J, leaving 3 bases between. This CDR3 spans 12 amino acids. CDR3 sequence reads: CASSLQNQPQHF. For the CDR3, the DNA is TGTGCCAGCAGCTTACAGAATCAGCCCCAGCATTTT.

The genes are TRBV10-3 and TRBJ2-3; D gene ambiguous. The CDR3 totals 13 residues. Between the trimmed V and J ends, which lost 5 bases and 2 bases, there was a span of 8 bases. Germline CDR1 is ENHRY and CDR2 is SYGVKD. CDR3 amino acids: CAISPAATDTQYF. CDR3 nucleotides: TGTGCCATCAGTCCCGCCGCCACAGATACGCAGTATTTT.

The V call is TRBV29-1, the J call TRBJ2-7; 11 bases agree with TRBD1. Germline assignment: CDR1 SQVTM and CDR2 ANQGSEA. The CDR3 extends over 14 amino acids. V shed 6 bases, J shed 5 bases, and the junction held 9 bases outside the gene matches. The CDR3 sequence is CSVGGQGVFNEQYF. In nucleotides, the CDR3 is TGCAGCGTCGGGGGACAGGGGGTTTTCAACGAGCAGTACTTC.

This clone has more than one count but fewer than ten. The chain carries TRBV6-6 and TRBJ1-2; the match to TRBD1 covers 9 bases. J gave up 7 bases and V 5 bases, and 2 bases lay outside the gene matches. The germline gives CDR1 MNHNY, CDR2 SVGAGI (reference sequence). The CDR3 runs 12 residues. The CDR3 loop is CASSGDRAGYTF. Written as DNA, the CDR3 is TGTGCCAGCAGTGGGGACAGGGCTGGCTACACCTTC.

V usage is TRBV7-9 and J usage is TRBJ1-2; D might be TRBD1 (6 bases). Germline CDR1 is SEHNR and CDR2 is FQNEAQ (reference sequence). This CDR3 spans 15 amino acids. Trimming left V 0 bases short and J 4 bases short, with 12 bases between. DNA of the CDR3: TGTGCCAGCAGCTTAGCAGTCAGGGGCGGCTATGGCTACACCTTC. Protein product: CASSLAVRGGYGYTF.

The V gene is TRBV27, the J gene TRBJ1-3; D possibly corresponds to TRBD1 (5 bases). V was pared by 5 bases and J by 0 bases, with 11 bases between. The CDR3 covers 15 residues. Germline V gene data show CDR1 as MNHEY and CDR2 as SMNVEV (reference sequence). The CDR3 DNA sequence: TGTGCCAGCAGTGCCCCAGGGCTCTCTGGAAACACCATATATTTT. It is translated as CASSAPGLSGNTIYF.

Points on this clone: This could be a read error, since a much larger clone is one nucleotide away. V gene TRBV11-1 combines with J gene TRBJ1-2; a possible D gene is TRBD1 (5 bases). In germline, CDR1 is SGHAT, CDR2 FQDESV (reference sequence). V shed 1 base and J shed 2 bases, with 5 bases lying between them. The CDR3 is 13 amino acids. This CDR3 reads CASSLGTNYGYTF. CDR3 coding DNA: TGTGCCAGCAGCTTAGGGACAAACTATGGCTACACCTTC. The variable domain in full, with the rest retrieved from reference TRBV11-1 and TRBJ1-2, is EAEVAQSPRYKITEKSQAVAFWCDPISGHATLYWYRQILGQGPELLVQFQDESVVDDSQLPKDRFSAERLKGVDSTLKIQPAELGDSAMYLCASSLGTNYGYTFGSGTRLTVV.

This rearrangement joins TRBV4-1 to TRBJ2-7, with D tentatively TRBD2 (5 bases). Germline-derived CDR1 and CDR2 are MGHRA and YSYEKL. This CDR3 contains 17 residues. The V gene lost 1 base and the J gene lost 6 bases, with 22 bases spanning the gap. This CDR3 reads CASSQVRLVTGRAEQYF. For the CDR3, the DNA is TGCGCCAGCAGCCAAGTGCGACTTGTGACGGGAAGGGCCGAGCAGTACTTC.

The chain has TRBV11-2 and TRBJ2-3, with D uncertain. The V and J ends lost 3 bases and 5 bases respectively, with 9 bases between them. CDR1 and CDR2 (germline): SGHAT, FQNNGV. The CDR3 has 13 amino acids. CDR3 protein: CASSLRGQDTQYF. CDR3 coding DNA: TGTGCCAGCAGCTTGAGAGGCCAAGATACGCAGTATTTT.

This rearrangement joins TRBV6-1 to TRBJ2-7; D possibly matches TRBD1 or TRBD2 (5 bases each). The CDR3 sequence is 15 residues long. Germline loops: CDR1 MNHNS, CDR2 SASEGT. The germline V and J ends were trimmed by 2 bases and 3 bases, with 14 bases remaining between them. CDR3 DNA: TGTGCCAGCAGTGAATTGAGGGGAGTCCTCTACGAGCAGTACTTC. Its protein is CASSELRGVLYEQYF.

This sequence joins TRBV10-3 and TRBJ2-5, with 7 positions matching TRBD1. V gave up 4 bases and J gave up 2 bases; unmatched junction bases: 4. Germline loops: CDR1 ENHRY, CDR2 SYGVKD. This CDR3 spans 14 amino acids. CDR3 protein: CAISVGGQQETQYF. In nucleotides, the CDR3 is TGTGCCATCAGTGTTGGGGGACAGCAAGAGACCCAGTACTTC.

This chain links TRBV5-6 with TRBJ1-2, with D possibly matching TRBD1 (5 bases). The CDR3 covers 15 residues. Trimming took 5 bases from V and 2 from J, leaving 16 bases between them. Germline assignment: CDR1 SGHDT and CDR2 YYEEEE. CDR3 sequence: CASRTRPGQNYGYTF. For the CDR3, the DNA is TGTGCCAGCAGGACCCGACCGGGGCAGAACTATGGCTACACCTTC.

The J gene is TRBJ2-7, the V gene TRBV10-1; D ambiguous. The germline V gene has CDR1 WNHNN and CDR2 SYGVQD (reference sequence). V shed 9 bases and J shed 3 bases, with 15 bases lying between them. The CDR3 covers 13 residues. The CDR3 is CARSGPPNYEQYF. CDR3 in DNA: TGCGCCAGGTCCGGGCCCCCGAACTACGAGCAGTACTTC.

This chain uses TRBV11-3 with TRBJ2-1, with 11 nucleotides matching TRBD2. There are 13 residues in the CDR3. The germline V gene encodes CDR1 SGHNT and CDR2 YENEEA. Unmatched junction bases numbered 3, after V lost 6 bases and J lost 8 bases. CDR3: CASSSGRGYEQFF. The CDR3 region has the DNA TGTGCCAGCAGTAGCGGGAGGGGGTATGAGCAGTTCTTC.